This T cell receptor beta chain comes out of a study of blood T cells in healthy people across ages. Overall study results and limits: More naive CD4+ cells and higher diversity marked long-lived donors relative to aged donors.

In this sample, this clonotype turned up a few times. Its antigen is not identified. Germline CDR1 and CDR2: MNHEY and SMNVEV (reference sequence). Losses at the gene ends were 5 bases for V and 4 bases for J; bases not matched to a gene: 13. The CDR3 has 17 residues. A J-beta primer mix and a sample-barcoded 5' primer were used in a second PCR of roughly 6 to 11 cycles. TCRdb used MiXCR to reprocess the 5' RACE reads, holding one entry per CDR3 protein. The table lists 1,100,000 or so distinct CDR3 sequences, less than 50% of them singletons. The chain employs TRBV27 and TRBJ1-2; 10 nucleotides agree with TRBD1. The sample was blood. The source of this sequence is a woman aged 60-75 years in good health. For the CDR3, the DNA is TGTGCCAGCAGTCCGCTTCCGGGACAGGGGTTTTTCTATGGCTACACCTTC. The encoded protein is CASSPLPGQGFFYGYTF.